The source of this TCR beta chain is a study of siplizumab effects on memory and regulatory T cells. The method was immunoSEQ multiplex PCR; TCRdb's version includes in-frame clones alone and lacks a portion of them. The sample lists some 100,000 clones, roughly 93% occurring once. Germline lookup yields CDR1 MGHRA and CDR2 YSYEKL. The length of the CDR3 is 17 residues. Material: CD8+ T cells sorted from blood. This clonotype was sampled from a human donor in good health. The rearrangement joins TRBV4-1 to TRBJ2-5; the match to TRBD2 covers 9 bases. TRBJ2-7 explains the end of the DNA better; the J call may be wrong. The CDR3 region is CASSQPSGGGAIYEQYF. CDR3 in DNA: TGCGCCAGCAGCCAGCCCAGCGGCGGGGGGGCGATCTACGAGCAGTACTTC.